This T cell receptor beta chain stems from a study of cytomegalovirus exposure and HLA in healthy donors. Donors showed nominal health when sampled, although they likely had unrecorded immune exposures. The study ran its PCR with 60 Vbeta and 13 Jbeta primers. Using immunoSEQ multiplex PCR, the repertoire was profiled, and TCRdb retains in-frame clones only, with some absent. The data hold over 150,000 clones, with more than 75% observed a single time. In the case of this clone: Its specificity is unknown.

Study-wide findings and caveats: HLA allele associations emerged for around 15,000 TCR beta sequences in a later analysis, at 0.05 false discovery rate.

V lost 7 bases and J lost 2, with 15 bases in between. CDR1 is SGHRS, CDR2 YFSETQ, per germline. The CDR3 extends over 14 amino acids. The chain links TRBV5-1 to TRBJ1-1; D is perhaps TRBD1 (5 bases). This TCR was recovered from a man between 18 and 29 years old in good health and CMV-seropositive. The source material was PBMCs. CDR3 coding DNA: TGCGCCAGCCTCCCCGACAGCCTAAACACTGAAGCTTTCTTT. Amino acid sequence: CASLPDSLNTEAFF.